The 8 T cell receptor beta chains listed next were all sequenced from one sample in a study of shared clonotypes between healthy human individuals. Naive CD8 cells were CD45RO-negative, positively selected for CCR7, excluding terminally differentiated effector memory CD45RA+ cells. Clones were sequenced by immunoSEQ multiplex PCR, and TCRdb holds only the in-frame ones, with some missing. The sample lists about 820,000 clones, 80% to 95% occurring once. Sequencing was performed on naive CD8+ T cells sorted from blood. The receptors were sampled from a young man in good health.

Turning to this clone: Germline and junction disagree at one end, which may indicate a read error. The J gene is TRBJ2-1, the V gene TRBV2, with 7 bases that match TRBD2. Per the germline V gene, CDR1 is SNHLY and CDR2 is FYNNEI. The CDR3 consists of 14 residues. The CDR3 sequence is CASREAGTVNEQFF. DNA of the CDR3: TGTGCCAGCAGGGAAGCGGGAACGGTCAATGAGCAGTTCTTC.

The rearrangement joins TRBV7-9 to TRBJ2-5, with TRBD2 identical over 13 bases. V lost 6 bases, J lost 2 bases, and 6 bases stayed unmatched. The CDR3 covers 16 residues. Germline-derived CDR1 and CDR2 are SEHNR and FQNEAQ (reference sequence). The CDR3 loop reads CASSRQGLAGQETQYF. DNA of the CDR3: TGTGCCAGCAGTAGACAGGGACTAGCGGGACAAGAGACCCAGTACTTC.

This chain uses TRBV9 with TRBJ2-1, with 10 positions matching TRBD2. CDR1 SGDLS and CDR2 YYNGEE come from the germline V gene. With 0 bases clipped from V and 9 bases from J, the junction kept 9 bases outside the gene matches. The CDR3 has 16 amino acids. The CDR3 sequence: CASSVGLAGPTAEQFF. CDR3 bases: TGTGCCAGCAGCGTAGGACTAGCGGGCCCTACAGCTGAGCAGTTCTTC.

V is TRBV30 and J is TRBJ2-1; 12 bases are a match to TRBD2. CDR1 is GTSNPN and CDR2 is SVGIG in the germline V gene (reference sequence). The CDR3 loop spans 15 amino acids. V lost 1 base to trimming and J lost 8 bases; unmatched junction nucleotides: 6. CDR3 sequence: CAWSAGTSGLDEQFF. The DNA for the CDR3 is TGTGCCTGGAGTGCCGGGACTAGCGGGTTGGATGAGCAGTTCTTC.

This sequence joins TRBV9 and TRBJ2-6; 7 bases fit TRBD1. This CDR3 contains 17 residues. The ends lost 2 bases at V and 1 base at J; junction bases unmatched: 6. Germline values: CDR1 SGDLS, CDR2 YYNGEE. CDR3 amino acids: CASSVTGAPSGANVLTF. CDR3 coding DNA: TGTGCCAGCAGCGTTACAGGGGCTCCATCTGGGGCCAACGTCCTGACTTTC.

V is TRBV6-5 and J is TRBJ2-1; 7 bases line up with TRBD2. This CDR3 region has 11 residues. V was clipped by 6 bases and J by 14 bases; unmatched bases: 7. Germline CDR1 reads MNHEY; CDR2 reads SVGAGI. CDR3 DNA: TGTGCCAGCAGCCCCGGGGGGTTGGAGTTCTTC. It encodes CASSPGGLEFF.

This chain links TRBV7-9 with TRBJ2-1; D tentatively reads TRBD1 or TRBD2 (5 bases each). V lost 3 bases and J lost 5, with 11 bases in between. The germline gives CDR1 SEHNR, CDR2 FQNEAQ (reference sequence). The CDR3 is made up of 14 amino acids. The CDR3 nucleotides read TGTGCCAGCAGCTTTCAGGGAGATAACAATGAGCAGTTCTTC. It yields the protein CASSFQGDNNEQFF.

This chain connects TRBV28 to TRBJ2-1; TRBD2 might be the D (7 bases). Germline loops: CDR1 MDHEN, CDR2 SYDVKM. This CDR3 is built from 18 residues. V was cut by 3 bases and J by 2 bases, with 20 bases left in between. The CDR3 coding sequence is TGTGCCAGCAGTTTCCCCTCCAAGCGGGACAATCCCTACAATGAGCAGTTCTTC. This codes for CASSFPSKRDNPYNEQFF.